A single T cell receptor (beta chain) is shown here with its context. Its matching antigen is unknown. This sample was included in a study of response to subunit inactivated influenza vaccine. Trimming took 6 bases from V and 9 from J; bases not matched to a gene: 8. The CDR3 extends over 14 amino acids. Overall study findings and caveats: The study's authors posited that every seasonal influenza vaccination enlists few new T cells.

TCRdb re-derived calls from the RT-PCR reads in MiXCR, one entry per CDR3 protein. This repertoire shows about 780,000 distinct CDR3 sequences, about 18% found once; its top ten account for about a tenth. This specimen consisted of PBMCs from blood, obtained 4 to 6 days after vaccination. This sequence was found in a man aged 50-60 years who received an inactivated influenza vaccine. This chain connects TRBV12-3 or TRBV12-4 to TRBJ1-6, with 7 positions matching TRBD1. Here the CDR3 reads CASRTTGFGSPLHF. Written as DNA, the CDR3 is TGTGCCAGCAGGACGACAGGGTTTGGTTCACCCCTCCACTTT.